Shown below are 32 T cell receptor beta chains from a single sample sequenced in a study of CD8+ T cells in alopecia areata. Following extraction, RNA underwent reverse transcription to cDNA, which served as the sequencing template. Generated by immunoSEQ multiplex PCR, the TCRdb table keeps only in-frame clones and is missing some. The sample contains tens of thousands of clones, roughly 61% of which appear only once. The input for sequencing was CD8+ T cells sorted from blood, taken at week 0. The receptor source for this set is a human donor with alopecia areata.

The V call is TRBV29-1, the J call TRBJ2-3; D is perhaps TRBD1 (6 bases). V was pared by 6 bases and J by 5 bases, with 21 bases between. The CDR3 is made up of 15 amino acids. The V gene's germline CDR1 is SQVTM and CDR2 ANQGSEA. CDR3 nucleotide sequence: TGCAGCGTCGAACTAGGACAGCGGCAGGTAGATACGCAGTATTTT. It specifies CSVELGQRQVDTQYF.

This chain uses TRBV5-1 with TRBJ2-1, with TRBD1 matching over 9 bases. Germline lookup yields CDR1 SGHRS and CDR2 YFSETQ. The CDR3 length is 15 residues. With 0 bases clipped from V and 4 bases from J, the junction kept 2 bases outside the gene matches. This chain's CDR3 is CASSLGTGEYNEQFF. As DNA, the CDR3 is TGCGCCAGCAGCTTGGGGACAGGGGAATACAATGAGCAGTTCTTC.

The V and J genes are TRBV7-9 and TRBJ2-1, with a possible D match to TRBD1 (5 bases). The CDR3 is 14 residues long. The V end lost 5 bases, the J end lost 5 bases, and 13 bases lay between the germline ends. The germline CDR1 and CDR2 sequences are SEHNR and FQNEAQ (reference sequence). DNA of the CDR3: TGTGCCAGCAGCGTGACAGTGAATCACAATGAGCAGTTCTTC. Its protein is CASSVTVNHNEQFF.

This chain connects TRBV2 to TRBJ1-1; D gene ambiguous. The CDR3 has 19 residues. V lost 2 bases and J 3 bases, leaving 25 bases between the germline ends. Germline loops: CDR1 SNHLY, CDR2 FYNNEI. The chain's CDR3 is CASSEIPGFIGGSDTEAFF. The CDR3 DNA is TGTGCCAGCAGTGAAATCCCGGGGTTTATCGGAGGGAGCGACACTGAAGCTTTCTTT.

This chain links TRBV9 with TRBJ2-7; no clear D gene. The V end was cut by 3 bases, the J end by 1 base, with 20 bases between. CDR3 length: 17 residues. CDR1 and CDR2 (germline): SGDLS, YYNGEE. The CDR3 reads CASSAHNVPSPSYEQYF. CDR3 bases: TGTGCCAGCAGCGCGCACAATGTCCCTAGTCCTTCCTACGAGCAGTACTTC.

This chain joins TRBV29-1 and TRBJ2-7, with 8 bases identical to TRBD2. Losses at the gene ends were 0 bases for V and 4 bases for J; bases not matched to a gene: 8. The CDR3 contains 15 residues. From germline, CDR1 is SQVTM and CDR2 ANQGSEA. CDR3 in amino acids: CSVEDGGLAGYEQYF. CDR3 DNA sequence: TGCAGCGTTGAAGATGGGGGCCTAGCGGGTTACGAGCAGTACTTC.

The chain uses TRBV27 and TRBJ2-2, with 10 bases lining up with TRBD2. Unmatched junction bases numbered 6, after V lost 6 bases and J lost 2 bases. The CDR3 contains 16 residues. From germline, CDR1 is MNHEY and CDR2 SMNVEV (reference sequence). The chain's CDR3 is CASSGTSGANTGELFF. The CDR3, as DNA: TGTGCCAGCAGCGGCACTAGCGGGGCCAACACCGGGGAGCTGTTTTTT.

The chain couples TRBV9 to TRBJ1-2, with TRBD1 matching 10 bases. The CDR3 has 17 residues. V was pared by 4 bases and J by 6 bases, with 15 bases of the junction left unmatched. Per the germline V gene, CDR1 is SGDLS and CDR2 is YYNGEE. CDR3 protein: CASSRTTGGLYWDGYTF. The CDR3 DNA follows: TGTGCCAGCAGCCGCACGACAGGGGGCTTATATTGGGATGGCTACACCTTC.

The rearrangement uses TRBV30 and TRBJ2-7, with 7 bases identical to TRBD2. The CDR3 loop spans 14 amino acids. Losses at the gene ends were 1 base for V and 0 bases for J; bases not matched to a gene: 3. Germline V gives CDR1 GTSNPN, CDR2 SVGIG (reference sequence). The CDR3 loop is CAWSASGNSYEQYF. The CDR3 nucleotides read TGTGCCTGGAGTGCTAGCGGAAACTCCTACGAGCAGTACTTC.

The CDR3 nucleotides are TGTGCCAGCAGCCAGGACAGCTCCTACGAGCAGTACTTC. Translating it yields CASSQDSSYEQYF. This chain connects TRBV5-6 to TRBJ2-7, with D maybe TRBD1 (6 bases). Germline V gene data show CDR1 as SGHDT and CDR2 as YYEEEE. This CDR3 is built from 13 residues. Trimming stripped 4 bases from V and 0 bases from J, with 8 bases between.

The V gene is TRBV5-4, the J gene TRBJ2-7; 12 nucleotides match TRBD2. V gave up 4 bases and J gave up 3 bases; unmatched junction bases: 17. The CDR3 sequence is 19 residues long. CDR1 and CDR2 (germline): SGHNT, YYREEE (reference sequence). The CDR3 sequence: CASSAKLAGGLSNCYEQYF. The CDR3 DNA is TGTGCCAGCAGCGCGAAACTAGCGGGGGGCCTCTCAAATTGCTACGAGCAGTACTTC.

V and J are TRBV6-4 and TRBJ1-2; TRBD1 might be the D (5 bases). V was trimmed by 3 bases and J by 2 bases, leaving 13 bases between them. Per the germline V gene, CDR1 is MRHNA and CDR2 is SNTAGT. The CDR3 is 15 residues long. DNA of the CDR3: TGTGCCAGCAGTGAAGTGGGGGGATCGAACTATGGCTACACCTTC. Its translation is CASSEVGGSNYGYTF.

The chain uses TRBV19 and TRBJ1-2, with D uncertain. Trimming shortened V by 4 bases and J by 4 bases, and 16 bases separated the two germline ends. Germline V lookup: CDR1 LNHDA, CDR2 SQIVND (reference sequence). The CDR3 is 15 amino acids. The DNA for the CDR3 is TGTGCCAGTAGTAATTGGCCAGTACGAATCTATGGCTACACCTTC. The encoded protein is CASSNWPVRIYGYTF.

This rearrangement joins TRBV29-1 to TRBJ2-7; no clear D gene. Trimming took 5 bases from V and 2 from J, leaving 10 bases between them. CDR1 and CDR2 (germline): SQVTM, ANQGSEA. The CDR3 spans 12 residues. CDR3 sequence: CSVLGPTYEQYF. The DNA of the CDR3 is TGCAGCGTTCTCGGGCCCACCTACGAGCAGTACTTC.

This clone was counted a few times. Other nucleotide sequences in the sample specify the same CDR3. This chain connects TRBV29-1 to TRBJ2-1; D is uncertain. The CDR3 has 12 residues. Germline V lookup: CDR1 SQVTM, CDR2 ANQGSEA. The V end lost 3 bases, the J end lost 4 bases, and 7 bases lay between the germline ends. Here the CDR3 reads CSVEDGYNEQFF. The CDR3 nucleotides read TGCAGCGTTGAGGACGGTTACAATGAGCAGTTCTTC.

The chain uses TRBV4-1 and TRBJ2-2; 13 nucleotides match TRBD2. The V segment lost 3 bases and the J segment 10 bases; nucleotides outside the gene matches: 8. The CDR3 has 16 residues. Germline CDR1 MGHRA, CDR2 YSYEKL. The CDR3 nucleotides read TGCGCCAGCAGCCAGGGAAGGACTAGCGGGAGAGAGGAGCTGTTTTTT. Protein product: CASSQGRTSGREELFF.

The chain recombines TRBV28 with TRBJ1-1; D may be TRBD1 (5 bases). Trimming pared 5 bases from V and 3 bases from J, leaving 13 bases between. The germline V gene has CDR1 MDHEN and CDR2 SYDVKM. The CDR3 covers 14 residues. CDR3 nucleotides: TGTGCCAGCAGTCCCGACGGGACTTACACTGAAGCTTTCTTT. It is translated as CASSPDGTYTEAFF.

V gene TRBV29-1 combines with J gene TRBJ2-1; D unclear. Germline assignment: CDR1 SQVTM and CDR2 ANQGSEA. The CDR3 is 14 amino acids. V was shortened by 1 base and J by 5 bases, with 12 bases between the two germline ends. This CDR3 reads CSVEGVRFNNEQFF. The CDR3 bases are TGCAGCGTTGAAGGGGTTCGCTTTAACAATGAGCAGTTCTTC.

The J gene is TRBJ1-1, the V gene TRBV28; perhaps TRBD1 as D (5 bases). Trimming removed 6 bases at V and 6 bases at J, with 8 bases between. Per the germline V gene, CDR1 is MDHEN and CDR2 is SYDVKM. The CDR3 spans 11 residues. The CDR3 DNA follows: TGTGCCAGCAGAGGGGCCGCTGAAGCTTTCTTT. It yields the protein CASRGAAEAFF.

The chain joins TRBV5-1 to TRBJ1-1; 7 bases agree with TRBD1. With V trimmed by 0 bases and J by 6 bases, 2 bases remained unmatched. This CDR3 region has 13 residues. In germline, CDR1 is SGHRS, CDR2 YFSETQ. CDR3 in amino acids: CASSLAGGAEAFF. CDR3 DNA sequence: TGCGCCAGCAGCTTGGCAGGGGGTGCTGAAGCTTTCTTT. Together with reference TRBV5-1 and TRBJ1-1, the CDR3 gives the full variable domain: KAGVTQTPRYLIKTRGQQVTLSCSPISGHRSVSWYQQTPGQGLQFLFEYFSETQRNKGNFPGRFSGRQFSNSRSEMNVSTLELGDSALYLCASSLAGGAEAFFGQGTRLTVV.

The rearrangement uses TRBV11-2 and TRBJ2-1; D may be TRBD2 (5 bases). CDR1 is SGHAT and CDR2 is FQNNGV in the germline V gene. The V gene lost 3 bases and the J gene lost 8 bases, with 11 bases spanning the gap. This CDR3 comprises 13 residues. In DNA, the CDR3 is TGTGCCAGCAGCTTTACTAGTCGGCATGAGCAGTTCTTC. It codes for CASSFTSRHEQFF.

This clone was counted a few times. The CDR3 loop reads CASSQVRGGVEPQHF. CDR3 DNA: TGCGCCAGCAGCCAAGTAAGGGGCGGGGTGGAGCCCCAGCATTTT. The chain couples TRBV4-1 to TRBJ1-5; maybe TRBD1 (5 bases). Deletions cut 1 base from V and 8 bases from J, with 15 bases between. Germline CDR1 reads MGHRA; CDR2 reads YSYEKL. The CDR3 extends over 15 amino acids.

This clone showed up just a few times. The V and J genes are TRBV5-1 and TRBJ1-2; tentative D call: TRBD1 (5 bases). Trimming stripped 4 bases from V and 4 bases from J, with 17 bases between. The length of the CDR3 is 15 residues. CDR1 is SGHRS, CDR2 YFSETQ, per germline. The CDR3 DNA reads TGCGCCAGCAGCCCGGAAGCGGGGGACGGCTATGGCTACACCTTC. Translated: CASSPEAGDGYGYTF.

J is TRBJ1-1 and V is TRBV19, with 7 nucleotides matching TRBD1. CDR3 length: 15 amino acids. CDR1 is LNHDA, CDR2 SQIVND, per germline (reference sequence). V trimming: 8 bases; J trimming: 0 bases; junction bases outside the gene matches: 9. In DNA form, the CDR3 reads TGTGCCAGTCGACAGGGATCCCTTTTGAACACTGAAGCTTTCTTT. This sequence encodes CASRQGSLLNTEAFF.

Written as DNA, the CDR3 is TGCAGCGTTGAAGATCGAAATATGGGACAGGGAAGAGGGACCGGGGAGCTGTTTTTT. Translated, it gives CSVEDRNMGQGRGTGELFF. V and J are TRBV29-1 and TRBJ2-2; TRBD1 matches at 9 bases. Trimming at V came to 0 bases and at J to 5 bases, leaving 16 bases not matched to a gene. Germline values: CDR1 SQVTM, CDR2 ANQGSEA. This CDR3 comprises 19 residues.

V usage is TRBV5-1 and J usage is TRBJ2-1; 7 positions match TRBD2. This CDR3 is 13 amino acids long. Germline CDR1 is SGHRS and CDR2 is YFSETQ. V lost 4 bases to trimming and J lost 6 bases; unmatched junction nucleotides: 4. CDR3 in DNA: TGCGCCAGCAGCCTGCGGGGGACCAATGAGCAGTTCTTC. Protein: CASSLRGTNEQFF. The full variable domain, in which reference TRBV5-1 and TRBJ2-1 provide the parts outside the CDR3, is KAGVTQTPRYLIKTRGQQVTLSCSPISGHRSVSWYQQTPGQGLQFLFEYFSETQRNKGNFPGRFSGRQFSNSRSEMNVSTLELGDSALYLCASSLRGTNEQFFGPGTRLTVL.

Details on this clone: This may be a read error, as it is one base from a much larger clone. The gene calls are TRBV7-2 and TRBJ1-5, with D hard to call. V was clipped by 5 bases and J by 0 bases, with 5 bases between them. The CDR3 runs to 13 residues. Germline V gives CDR1 SGHTA, CDR2 FQGNSA. CDR3 region: CASSPYSNQPQHF. In DNA, the CDR3 is TGTGCCAGCAGCCCGTATAGCAATCAGCCCCAGCATTTT.

The chain links TRBV5-1 to TRBJ2-7; D might be TRBD2 (6 bases). Germline assignment: CDR1 SGHRS and CDR2 YFSETQ. The CDR3 runs to 14 residues. Trimming pared 4 bases from V and 0 bases from J, leaving 11 bases between. The DNA for the CDR3 is TGCGCCAGCAGCGTAGCGGCTCGCTCCTACGAGCAGTACTTC. Its translation is CASSVAARSYEQYF.

The chain links TRBV7-6 to TRBJ1-5; 7 bases line up with TRBD1. This CDR3 contains 15 residues. The germline V gene encodes CDR1 SGHVS and CDR2 FNYEAQ. V lost 5 bases, J lost 3 bases, and 7 bases stayed unmatched. This CDR3 is CASSPHRGLNQPQHF. Written as DNA, the CDR3 is TGTGCCAGCAGCCCACACAGGGGCCTCAATCAGCCCCAGCATTTT.

This clone occurred once. The J gene is TRBJ2-5, the V gene TRBV2; 12 nucleotides line up with TRBD2. V shed 2 bases, J shed 5 bases, and the junction held 6 bases outside the gene matches. This CDR3 has 16 amino acids. The germline CDR1 and CDR2 sequences are SNHLY and FYNNEI. CDR3 region: CASSELRGTSGETQYF. The CDR3 DNA reads TGTGCCAGCAGTGAACTGCGGGGGACTAGCGGGGAGACCCAGTACTTC.

V is TRBV2 and J is TRBJ1-2; 8 bases fit TRBD1. V lost 6 bases to trimming and J lost 7 bases; unmatched junction nucleotides: 4. The germline gives CDR1 SNHLY, CDR2 FYNNEI. The CDR3 covers 12 residues. The CDR3 loop is CASRDRVVGYTF. The CDR3 DNA reads TGTGCCAGCAGGGACAGGGTAGTTGGCTACACCTTC.

This chain joins TRBV30 and TRBJ2-3; 12 bases fit TRBD2. V lost 6 bases, J lost 0 bases, and 1 base stayed unmatched. The CDR3 is 14 amino acids. From germline, CDR1 is GTSNPN and CDR2 SVGIG (reference sequence). For the CDR3, the DNA is TGTGCCTGTGGACTAGCGGGAAGCACAGATACGCAGTATTTT. Translating gives CACGLAGSTDTQYF.